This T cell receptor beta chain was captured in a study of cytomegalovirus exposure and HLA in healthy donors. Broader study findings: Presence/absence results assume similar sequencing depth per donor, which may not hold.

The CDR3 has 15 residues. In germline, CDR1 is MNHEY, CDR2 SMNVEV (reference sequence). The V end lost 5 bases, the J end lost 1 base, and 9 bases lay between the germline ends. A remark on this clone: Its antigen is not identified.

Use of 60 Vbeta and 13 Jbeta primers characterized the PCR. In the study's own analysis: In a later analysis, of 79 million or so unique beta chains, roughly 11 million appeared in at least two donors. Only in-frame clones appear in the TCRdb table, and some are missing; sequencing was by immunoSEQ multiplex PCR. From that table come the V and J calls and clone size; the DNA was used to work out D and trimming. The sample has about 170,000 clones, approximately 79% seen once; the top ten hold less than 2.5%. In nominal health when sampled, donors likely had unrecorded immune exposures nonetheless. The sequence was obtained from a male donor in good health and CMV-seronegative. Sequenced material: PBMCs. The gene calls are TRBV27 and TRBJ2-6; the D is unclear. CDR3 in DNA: TGTGCCAGCAGTCCGTTTCTTTCTGGGGCCAACGTCCTGACTTTC. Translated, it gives CASSPFLSGANVLTF.